These T cell receptor beta chains were read from a single sample in a study of CD8 T cells in ankylosing spondylitis. MiXCR was run by TCRdb on the 5' RACE reads, yielding one entry per CDR3 protein. The data show 350,000 to 400,000 distinct CDR3 sequences, approximately 20% seen once. The sequencing sample was made of blood, either unsorted or a sorted T cell fraction (not recorded which). These receptors all stem from a male donor with ankylosing spondylitis or in good health (not recorded which). CDR3s leave out the opening cysteine and the closing phenylalanine or tryptophan. The D gene is left open where the match is weak.

TRBV29-1,TRBJ1-1,.,SVGPGAYTEAF
TRBV19,TRBJ2-7,.,ASSMAAGWAYEQY
TRBV6-1,TRBJ2-7,.,ASSEAVGGQVNEQY
TRBV28,TRBJ2-3,.,ASSLAGVGRDTDTQY
TRBV6-5,TRBJ2-1,.,ASSYRSETLGDEQF
TRBV12-3/TRBV12-4,TRBJ2-1,.,ASSLSGPEQF
TRBV20-1,TRBJ2-3,.,SARDPEQSTDTQY
TRBV15,TRBJ2-3,.,ATSSRRADTQY
TRBV20-1,TRBJ2-3,.,SAREPGVFDTQY
TRBV7-9,TRBJ2-7,TRBD1,ASSQIGQGAYEQY
TRBV5-4,TRBJ2-7,.,ASSLAPEAYEQY
TRBV20-1,TRBJ2-3,TRBD2,SAKWTSEQY
TRBV6-5,TRBJ2-5,.,ASSYGTTVQETQY
TRBV25-1,TRBJ2-7,.,ASSERAFYEQY